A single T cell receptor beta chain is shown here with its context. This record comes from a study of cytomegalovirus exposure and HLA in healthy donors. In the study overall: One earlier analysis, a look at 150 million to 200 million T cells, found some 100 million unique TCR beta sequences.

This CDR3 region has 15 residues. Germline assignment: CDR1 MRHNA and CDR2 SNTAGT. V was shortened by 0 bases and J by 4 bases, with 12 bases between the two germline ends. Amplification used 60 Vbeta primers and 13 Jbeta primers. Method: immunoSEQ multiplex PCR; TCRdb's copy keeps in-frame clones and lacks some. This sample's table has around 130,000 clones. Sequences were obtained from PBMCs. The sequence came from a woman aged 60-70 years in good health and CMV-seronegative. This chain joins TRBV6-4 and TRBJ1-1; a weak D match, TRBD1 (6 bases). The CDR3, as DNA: TGTGCCAGCAGTGACTCTTCGTCAGGGGCCACTGAAGCTTTCTTT. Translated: CASSDSSSGATEAFF.